The rows below give T cell receptor beta chains drawn from one sample of a study of blood T cell repertoires in COVID-19. Repertoires were generated with immunoSEQ multiplex PCR, while TCRdb's copy carries only in-frame clones and drops some. The table records a few hundred thousand clones, approximately 83% of them present only once. Source material: peripheral blood. The receptors stem from a woman aged 25 to 39 who had recovered from COVID-19. The CDR3 runs from the conserved cysteine through the conserved F or W. D genes are given only for firm matches. Only some rows state a clone size, as once, few, many or a class for expanded clones.

>.|TRBV28|15|.|TRBJ2-2
CASSFPGENTGELFF
TGTGCCAGCAGTTTCCCGGGAGAGAACACCGGGGAGCTGTTTTTT
>TRBD1|TRBV5-1|14|.|TRBJ1-2
CASSLAGGGDGYTF
TGCGCCAGCAGCTTAGCAGGGGGCGGTGATGGCTACACCTTC
>.|TRBV11-2|12|.|TRBJ2-3
CASSRGGDTQYF
TGTGCCAGCAGCCGTGGCGGAGATACGCAGTATTTT
>TRBD1|TRBV2|13|.|TRBJ1-4
CASRDRVNEKLFF
TGTGCCAGCAGGGACAGGGTTAATGAAAAACTGTTTTTT
>TRBD2|TRBV4-1|18|once|TRBJ2-2
CASSQVNSGGARTGELFF
TGCGCCAGCAGCCAAGTAAACAGCGGGGGGGCCAGGACCGGGGAGCTGTTTTTT
>TRBD1|TRBV2|16|.|TRBJ1-3
CASSWTGALSGNTIYF
TGTGCCAGCAGCTGGACAGGTGCCCTCTCTGGAAACACCATATATTTT
>TRBD1|TRBV5-1|13|.|TRBJ2-5
CASSAGGWETQYF
TGCGCCAGCAGCGCAGGGGGATGGGAGACCCAGTACTTC
>.|TRBV5-6|16|few|TRBJ2-6
CASSFSLTSGANVLTF
TGTGCCAGCAGCTTCTCCCTAACCTCTGGGGCCAACGTCCTGACTTTC
>.|TRBV19|15|.|TRBJ2-1
CASSITNLGNNEQFF
TGTGCCAGTAGTATCACCAATCTCGGGAACAATGAGCAGTTCTTC
>.|TRBV12-2|13|.|TRBJ2-3
CASRPPLRCTQYF
TGTGCAAGTCGCCCCCCTTTACGGTGTACGCAGTATTTT
>.|TRBV5-1|14|.|TRBJ2-1
CASSSAGGYNEQFF
TGCGCCAGCAGCTCCGCAGGGGGGTACAATGAGCAGTTCTTC
>TRBD2|TRBV4-3|16|once|TRBJ2-1
CASSQMASGANNEQFF
TGCGCCAGCAGCCAAATGGCTAGCGGGGCCAACAATGAGCAGTTCTTC
>.|TRBV2|13|.|TRBJ2-7
CASRGEGAYEQYF
TGTGCCAGCAGGGGGGAGGGGGCCTACGAGCAGTACTTC
>.|TRBV4-1|17|.|TRBJ1-1
CASSQVGMGQLNTEAFF
TGCGCCAGCAGCCAAGTAGGGATGGGGCAGTTGAACACTGAAGCTTTCTTT
>.|TRBV28|16|.|TRBJ2-5
CASSLPRDKVQETQYF
TGTGCCAGCAGTCTCCCCCGGGACAAAGTCCAAGAGACCCAGTACTTC
>.|TRBV19|13|.|TRBJ1-4
CASSRAFNEKLFF
TGTGCCAGTTCCCGAGCTTTTAATGAAAAACTGTTTTTT
>.|TRBV6-5|14|.|TRBJ1-1
CASSYGRQRTEAFF
TGTGCCAGCAGTTATGGCAGACAGAGGACTGAAGCTTTCTTT
>.|TRBV7-9|15|.|TRBJ2-3
CASSGPGGSWDTQYF
TGTGCCAGCTCGGGCCCGGGGGGCTCTTGGGATACGCAGTATTTT
>TRBD1|TRBV19|16|once|TRBJ2-2
CASSIFTGARSGELFF
TGTGCCAGTAGTATCTTCACAGGGGCGAGGTCCGGGGAGCTGTTTTTT
>TRBD2|TRBV3-1/TRBV3-2|16|.|TRBJ2-2
CASSQPSGTNTGELFF
TGTGCCAGCAGCCAACCTAGCGGGACGAACACCGGGGAGCTGTTTTTT
>.|TRBV2|11|.|TRBJ1-2
CASSFSYGYTF
TGTGCCAGCAGTTTCTCCTATGGCTACACCTTC
>TRBD1|TRBV11-2|15|few|TRBJ2-2
CASSKQGRNTGELFF
TGTGCCAGCAGCAAACAGGGGCGGAACACCGGGGAGCTGTTTTTT
>TRBD1|TRBV5-1|15|.|TRBJ2-7
CATGKTGGDFYEQYF
TGCGCCACCGGTAAGACAGGGGGAGATTTCTACGAGCAGTACTTC
>.|TRBV7-2|15|.|TRBJ1-2
CASSGGQGIYLGYTF
TGTGCCAGCAGCGGTGGGCAGGGTATTTATCTTGGCTACACCTTC
>TRBD1|TRBV4-1|16|.|TRBJ1-3
CASSKAGTGGGNTIYF
TGCGCCAGCAGCAAAGCCGGGACAGGGGGAGGAAACACCATATATTTT
>TRBD2|TRBV5-5|15|.|TRBJ2-7
CASSLAGGIFYEQYF
TGTGCCAGCAGCTTGGCGGGGGGGATTTTCTACGAGCAGTACTTC
>.|TRBV6-1|13|.|TRBJ2-3
CASSDPKRATQYF
TGTGCCAGCAGTGACCCAAAGCGGGCCACGCAGTATTTT
>.|TRBV5-6|17|.|TRBJ1-5
CASSLNRLSDSNQPQHF
TGTGCCAGCAGCTTGAACAGATTATCCGATAGCAATCAGCCCCAGCATTTT
>.|TRBV7-8|13|.|TRBJ2-7
CASRVGGSYEQYF
TGTGCCAGCAGGGTGGGGGGCTCCTACGAGCAGTACTTC
>TRBD1|TRBV12-3/TRBV12-4|13|.|TRBJ1-2
CASSPTQGLSYTF
TGTGCCAGCAGTCCAACACAGGGGTTGTCCTACACCTTC
>.|TRBV3-1/TRBV3-2|13|.|TRBJ1-2
CASSVGGTDGYTF
TGTGCCAGCAGCGTCGGGGGGACGGATGGCTACACCTTC
>.|TRBV4-1|15|.|TRBJ1-2
CASSQDRGINYGYTF
TGCGCCAGCAGCCAAGATCGTGGCATTAACTATGGCTACACCTTC